The clone carrying this T cell receptor beta chain was found a few times. This record belongs to a study of T-cell reconstitution after alpha-beta-depleted transplantation in children. A library of TCRbeta sequences, prepared with unique molecular identifiers, was generated. TCRdb independently ran MiXCR on the PCR reads; one entry per CDR3 protein. This table holds some 300,000 distinct CDR3 sequences, about 9.5% found once. CDR1 and CDR2 (germline): GTSNPN, SVGIG (reference sequence). V shed 0 bases and J shed 9 bases, with 15 bases lying between them. The CDR3 has 14 amino acids. The sequenced sample was PBMCs, obtained before TCRalphabeta/CD19-depleted stem cell transplant. The gene calls are TRBV30 and TRBJ2-1; D is tentatively TRBD1 or TRBD2 (6 bases each). This TCR was recovered from a boy under two years old with acute myeloid leukemia, due to receive a stem cell transplant. The CDR3 DNA follows: TGTGCCTGGAGTGTACAGACCGGGGGCAGTGAGCAGTTCTTC. Translating it yields CAWSVQTGGSEQFF.